These T cell receptor beta chains were read from a single sample in a study of OX40 agonist ivuxolimab in advanced cancers. Data came from immunoSEQ multiplex PCR; TCRdb stores just in-frame clones and leaves some out. The profile shows approximately 100,000 clones, 92% of them singletons. The sequencing used CD4+ or CD8+ T cells sorted from blood, collected in a trial of the OX40 agonist ivuxolimab. The receptors derive from an adult with an advanced solid tumor such as melanoma, head and neck, liver or kidney cancer. Each CDR3 is given with its conserved first and last residue. Each record gives: V gene, J gene, clone size, D gene, CDR3 DNA, CDR3 protein. A D gene is named only where the DNA matches it firmly. Some rows mark clone size as missing; the rest say once, few, many or name a class of expanded clone.

v_call: TRBV19
j_call: TRBJ2-5
clone_size: .
d_call: .
cdr3_nt: TGTGCCAGTAGTCAGGGGCAGGTCAAACAAGAGACCCAGTACTTC
cdr3_aa: CASSQGQVKQETQYF

v_call: TRBV5-4
j_call: TRBJ2-5
clone_size: .
d_call: TRBD2
cdr3_nt: TGTGCCAGCAGCCTCGTGGGGGGGGAGACCCAGTACTTC
cdr3_aa: CASSLVGGETQYF

v_call: TRBV6-5
j_call: TRBJ2-7
clone_size: .
d_call: .
cdr3_nt: TGTGCCAGCAGTGCCTTACAGGGTTCGCCCTACGAGCAGTACTTC
cdr3_aa: CASSALQGSPYEQYF

v_call: TRBV5-4
j_call: TRBJ2-5
clone_size: .
d_call: .
cdr3_nt: TGTGCCAGCAGAGTTTACGGAATACAAGAGACCCAGTACTTC
cdr3_aa: CASRVYGIQETQYF

v_call: TRBV9
j_call: TRBJ2-3
clone_size: once
d_call: TRBD2
cdr3_nt: TGTGCCAGCAGCTGGGGTTTGGGAACTAGCGGGGGGGCCGGCACAGATACGCAGTATTTT
cdr3_aa: CASSWGLGTSGGAGTDTQYF

v_call: TRBV6-1
j_call: TRBJ1-1
clone_size: .
d_call: .
cdr3_nt: TGTGCCAGCAGTGAACGACCGAACACTGAAGCTTTCTTT
cdr3_aa: CASSERPNTEAFF

v_call: TRBV6-1
j_call: TRBJ2-7
clone_size: .
d_call: .
cdr3_nt: TGTGCCAGCAGCGGGGGACGGAATTACGAGCAGTACTTC
cdr3_aa: CASSGGRNYEQYF

v_call: TRBV2
j_call: TRBJ1-5
clone_size: .
d_call: TRBD1
cdr3_nt: TGTGCCAGCAGCCCCCAGGGGGGGGTTAGCAATCAGCCCCAGCATTTT
cdr3_aa: CASSPQGGVSNQPQHF

v_call: TRBV18
j_call: TRBJ2-7
clone_size: .
d_call: .
cdr3_nt: TGTGCCAGCTCACCAGGGCGGGACGAGCAGTACTTC
cdr3_aa: CASSPGRDEQYF

v_call: TRBV30
j_call: TRBJ1-2
clone_size: .
d_call: .
cdr3_nt: TGTGCCTGGAGTGTACTTTCGAGTCTGGGCGGCTACACCTTC
cdr3_aa: CAWSVLSSLGGYTF

v_call: TRBV5-1
j_call: TRBJ2-4
clone_size: .
d_call: .
cdr3_nt: TGCGCCAGCAGCTTGGTCGAGGGGGTAGCCAAAAACATTCAGTACTTC
cdr3_aa: CASSLVEGVAKNIQYF

v_call: TRBV7-8
j_call: TRBJ2-5
clone_size: .
d_call: TRBD2
cdr3_nt: TGTGCCAGCAGCGCGTCTAGCGGGGTAAGAGAGACCCAGTACTTC
cdr3_aa: CASSASSGVRETQYF

v_call: TRBV7-9
j_call: TRBJ1-1
clone_size: .
d_call: TRBD1
cdr3_nt: TGTGCCAGCAGCCCCGGACAGGGGGCGGACACTGAAGCTTTCTTT
cdr3_aa: CASSPGQGADTEAFF

v_call: TRBV19
j_call: TRBJ1-4
clone_size: .
d_call: .
cdr3_nt: TGTGCCAGTAGTATAACCTCGACGAGCTTTAATGAAAAACTGTTTTTT
cdr3_aa: CASSITSTSFNEKLFF

v_call: TRBV7-9
j_call: TRBJ2-3
clone_size: .
d_call: TRBD2
cdr3_nt: TGTGCCAGCAGCCCCCGAGGAGCGGGAAAAGGGAGGGGCACAGATACGCAGTATTTT
cdr3_aa: CASSPRGAGKGRGTDTQYF

v_call: TRBV2
j_call: TRBJ1-1
clone_size: .
d_call: TRBD1
cdr3_nt: TGTGCCAGCAGTAGTCAGGGGGGGAGGACTGAAGCTTTCTTT
cdr3_aa: CASSSQGGRTEAFF

v_call: TRBV11-3
j_call: TRBJ2-1
clone_size: .
d_call: .
cdr3_nt: TGTGCCAGCAGCTTGTCACCGACGGGTGAGCAGTTCTTC
cdr3_aa: CASSLSPTGEQFF

v_call: TRBV6-6
j_call: TRBJ1-1
clone_size: .
d_call: .
cdr3_nt: TGTGCCAGCAGTTACCCTGGGACAAATGAAGCTTTCTTT
cdr3_aa: CASSYPGTNEAFF

v_call: TRBV10-1
j_call: TRBJ2-7
clone_size: .
d_call: TRBD2
cdr3_nt: TGCGCCAGCAGTGCATCGGGACTAGCCTACGAGCAGTACTTC
cdr3_aa: CASSASGLAYEQYF

v_call: TRBV29-1
j_call: TRBJ2-5
clone_size: few
d_call: TRBD1
cdr3_nt: TGCAGCGTTCGGCCAGGGGGCCAAGAGACCCAGTACTTC
cdr3_aa: CSVRPGGQETQYF

v_call: TRBV6-6
j_call: TRBJ2-7
clone_size: .
d_call: TRBD2
cdr3_nt: TGTGCCAGCAGCCAGGCGTCTAGCGGGGCCTACGAGCAGTACTTC
cdr3_aa: CASSQASSGAYEQYF

v_call: TRBV6-1
j_call: TRBJ2-1
clone_size: .
d_call: .
cdr3_nt: TGTGCCAGCCTCCGTGACCTTTACAATGAGCAGTTCTTC
cdr3_aa: CASLRDLYNEQFF

v_call: TRBV4-1
j_call: TRBJ1-2
clone_size: .
d_call: .
cdr3_nt: TGCGCCAGCAGCCCCGATTCCGGGTGGGGCTACACCTTC
cdr3_aa: CASSPDSGWGYTF

v_call: TRBV5-4
j_call: TRBJ1-5
clone_size: .
d_call: .
cdr3_nt: TGTGCCAGCAGCTTGGGGGCGGGATTAAATCAGCCCCAGCATTTT
cdr3_aa: CASSLGAGLNQPQHF